This T cell receptor beta chain was identified during a study of blood T cell repertoires in COVID-19. Whole-study context: The cDNA or gDNA used as material had been derived from T cells, B-cell-depleted T cells, or PBMCs.

Germline-derived CDR1 and CDR2 are SGHRS and YFSETQ. There are 15 residues in the CDR3. With V trimmed by 3 bases and J by 7 bases, 11 bases remained unmatched. All enrollees were about 18 to 100 years old and from roughly 26 US areas. Participants reported their clinical history, and cohort assignment relied on those reports. Study processing details: Amplified reference gene primers provided the basis for estimating nucleated cell counts. The method was immunoSEQ multiplex PCR; TCRdb's version includes in-frame clones alone and lacks a portion of them. From that table come the V and J calls and clone size; the DNA was used to work out D and trimming. The sample consists of about 200,000 clones, over 75% of them appearing once.

The origin of this receptor is a woman in her thirties or forties with acute COVID-19. The sequenced sample consisted of PBMCs or T cells enriched from blood (not recorded which). The chain recombines TRBV5-1 with TRBJ1-2; 8 bases are a match to TRBD1. The CDR3 spells CASSSNQGAPGGYTF. The CDR3 bases are TGCGCCAGCAGCTCAAATCAGGGGGCGCCCGGTGGCTACACCTTC. The whole variable domain, remainder taken from reference TRBV5-1 and TRBJ1-2, is KAGVTQTPRYLIKTRGQQVTLSCSPISGHRSVSWYQQTPGQGLQFLFEYFSETQRNKGNFPGRFSGRQFSNSRSEMNVSTLELGDSALYLCASSSNQGAPGGYTFGSGTRLTVV.